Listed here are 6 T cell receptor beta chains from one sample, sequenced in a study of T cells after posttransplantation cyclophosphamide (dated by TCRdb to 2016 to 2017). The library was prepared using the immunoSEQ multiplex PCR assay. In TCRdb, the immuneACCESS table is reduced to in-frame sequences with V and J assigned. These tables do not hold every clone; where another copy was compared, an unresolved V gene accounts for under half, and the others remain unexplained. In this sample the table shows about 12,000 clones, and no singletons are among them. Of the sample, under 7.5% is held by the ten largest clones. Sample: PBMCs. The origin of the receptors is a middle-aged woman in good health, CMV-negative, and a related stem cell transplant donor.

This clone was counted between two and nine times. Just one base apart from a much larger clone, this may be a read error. The CDR3 nucleotides are TGTGCCAGCAGCGGACTAGCGGGAAACTACCAGCAGTACTTC. It translates to CASSGLAGNYQQYF. V gene TRBV2 combines with J gene TRBJ2-7, with TRBD2 identical over 12 bases. The germline V gene encodes CDR1 SNHLY and CDR2 FYNNEI. The CDR3 is 14 residues long.

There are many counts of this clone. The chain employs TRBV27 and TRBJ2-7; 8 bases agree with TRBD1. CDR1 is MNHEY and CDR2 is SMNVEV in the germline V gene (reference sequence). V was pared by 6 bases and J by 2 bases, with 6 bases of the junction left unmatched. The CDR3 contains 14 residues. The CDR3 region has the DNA TGTGCCAGCAGGCGGACAGGGTCCCCCTACGAGCAGTACTTC. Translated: CASRRTGSPYEQYF.

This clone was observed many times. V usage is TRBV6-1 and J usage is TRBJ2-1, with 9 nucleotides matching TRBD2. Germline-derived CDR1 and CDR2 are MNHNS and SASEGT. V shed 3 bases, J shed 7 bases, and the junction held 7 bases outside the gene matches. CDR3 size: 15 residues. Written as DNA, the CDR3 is TGTGCCAGCAGTGAGACTCGAGCGGGAGGTAATGAGCAGTTCTTC. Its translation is CASSETRAGGNEQFF.

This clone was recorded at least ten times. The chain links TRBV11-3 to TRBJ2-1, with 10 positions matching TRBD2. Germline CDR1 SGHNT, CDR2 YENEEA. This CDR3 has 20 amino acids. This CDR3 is CASRLAIFSSGSLRHNEQFF. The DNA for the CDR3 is TGTGCAAGTCGCTTAGCGATTTTTTCTAGCGGGAGTCTCCGGCACAATGAGCAGTTCTTC.

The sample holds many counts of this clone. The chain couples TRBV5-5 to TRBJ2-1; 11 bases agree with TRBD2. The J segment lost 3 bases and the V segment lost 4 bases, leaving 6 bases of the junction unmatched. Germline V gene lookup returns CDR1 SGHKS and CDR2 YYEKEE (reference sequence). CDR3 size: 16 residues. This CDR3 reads CASSPSTSGDYNEQFF. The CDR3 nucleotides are TGTGCCAGCAGCCCTTCGACTAGCGGGGACTACAATGAGCAGTTCTTC. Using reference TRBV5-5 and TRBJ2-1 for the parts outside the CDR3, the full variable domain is DAGVTQSPTHLIKTRGQQVTLRCSPISGHKSVSWYQQVLGQGPQFIFQYYEKEERGRGNFPDRFSARQFPNYSSELNVNALLLGDSALYLCASSPSTSGDYNEQFFGPGTRLTVL.

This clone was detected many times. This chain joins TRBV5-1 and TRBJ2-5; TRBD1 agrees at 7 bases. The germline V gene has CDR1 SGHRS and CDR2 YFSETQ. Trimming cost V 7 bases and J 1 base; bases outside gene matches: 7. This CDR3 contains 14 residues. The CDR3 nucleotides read TGCGCCAGCGGAACAGGGGTGCCCCAAGAGACCCAGTACTTC. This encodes CASGTGVPQETQYF.